Below, 12 T cell receptor beta chains from the same sample are listed, as sequenced in a study of graft-versus-host responses after intestinal transplantation. Sequenced by immunoSEQ multiplex PCR; TCRdb stores in-frame clones only, minus some. The repertoire holds some 95,000 clones, 90% to 95% seen once, with around 0.5% in the top ten. Which antigens these TCRs recognize remains unknown. Sequences were derived from unstimulated CD8+ T cells sorted from spleen or lymph node cells, sampled before intestinal transplant. These receptors originate from a human donor who received an intestinal transplant.

V is TRBV6-5 and J is TRBJ2-5; weak D call: TRBD1 (6 bases). CDR1 and CDR2 from the germline V gene are MNHEY and SVGAGI. The CDR3 is 13 amino acids. Trimming left V 6 bases short and J 5 bases short, with 13 bases between. CDR3 coding DNA: TGTGCCAGCAGCGCCAGGGGTAGGGAGACCCAGTACTTC. Translation: CASSARGRETQYF.

The chain has TRBV30 and TRBJ2-3, with TRBD2 matching 8 bases. CDR3 size: 14 residues. The ends lost 3 bases at V and 3 bases at J; junction bases unmatched: 5. The germline gives CDR1 GTSNPN, CDR2 SVGIG (reference sequence). The CDR3 nucleotides are TGTGCCTGGAGCTTAAGCGGGAGAACAGATACGCAGTATTTT. This gives the protein CAWSLSGRTDTQYF.

CDR3 nucleotide sequence: TGTGCCAGCAGCTTGGGTGGCGGGGGGGCCAGCGCAGATACGCAGTATTTT. This codes for CASSLGGGGASADTQYF. The J gene is TRBJ2-3, the V gene TRBV5-4, with 9 bases lining up with TRBD2. V lost 0 bases to trimming and J lost 4 bases; unmatched junction nucleotides: 9. Looked up from germline, CDR1 is SGHNT and CDR2 is YYREEE (reference sequence). The CDR3 has 17 residues.

The V and J genes are TRBV7-2 and TRBJ1-6, with D possibly TRBD1 on 5 matching bases. With 9 bases removed from V and 7 bases from J, the gap between germline ends came to 16 bases. Germline V gene sequence: CDR1 SGHTA, CDR2 FQGNSA. This CDR3 comprises 14 residues. CDR3 in DNA: TGTGCCAGTGGGAGGGGCAGGGAGAATTCACCCCTCCACTTT. Protein: CASGRGRENSPLHF.

The chain uses TRBV27 and TRBJ1-2; D may be TRBD1 (5 bases). V was trimmed by 3 bases and J by 8 bases, leaving 22 bases between them. Per germline, CDR1 MNHEY and CDR2 SMNVEV (reference sequence). CDR3 size: 16 residues. CDR3: CASSLGLGGYPDGYTF. The DNA of the CDR3 is TGTGCCAGCAGTTTGGGCCTCGGGGGGTATCCTGACGGCTACACCTTC.

To note about this clone: The same CDR3 is also encoded by other DNA sequences in this sample. The CDR3 coding sequence is TGCGCCAGCAGCCAAGTTCCTAGCGGGAGTTACGAGCAGTACTTC. Translated, it gives CASSQVPSGSYEQYF. This chain connects TRBV4-1 to TRBJ2-7; 10 bases match TRBD2. In germline, CDR1 is MGHRA, CDR2 YSYEKL. The CDR3 has 15 amino acids. The V and J ends lost 1 base and 4 bases, in that order; junction bases with no gene match: 4.

The CDR3 sequence: CASSQQGGGEPQHF. The CDR3 region has the DNA TGCGCCAGCAGCCAACAGGGCGGGGGGGAGCCCCAGCATTTT. The rearrangement links TRBV4-1 to TRBJ1-5; tentative D call: TRBD1 (5 bases). The CDR3 covers 14 residues. Germline loops: CDR1 MGHRA, CDR2 YSYEKL. V was shortened by 2 bases and J by 8 bases, with 13 bases between the two germline ends.

The chain links TRBV4-3 to TRBJ1-1, with a possible D match to TRBD1 (6 bases). The CDR3 runs to 15 residues. V gave up 7 bases and J gave up 0 bases, with 15 bases separating them. Germline lookup yields CDR1 LGHNA and CDR2 YSLEER. This CDR3 is CASTAGGGLNTEAFF. In nucleotides, the CDR3 is TGCGCCAGCACAGCAGGTGGGGGCTTGAACACTGAAGCTTTCTTT.

V usage is TRBV11-2 and J usage is TRBJ2-7; possibly TRBD1 for D (6 bases). The length of the CDR3 is 16 residues. Germline V gene sequence: CDR1 SGHAT, CDR2 FQNNGV. The V end was cut by 5 bases, the J end by 2 bases, with 19 bases between. The DNA for the CDR3 is TGTGCCAGCAGCAAGTCGAACCGGGACACCACCTACGAGCAGTACTTC. It specifies CASSKSNRDTTYEQYF.

This chain connects TRBV11-2 to TRBJ1-6; 7 nucleotides align to TRBD1. CDR1 and CDR2 from the germline V gene are SGHAT and FQNNGV. CDR3 length: 16 amino acids. Trimming cost V 1 base and J 7 bases; bases outside gene matches: 7. The CDR3 coding sequence is TGTGCCAGCAGCTTAGGGCCGACAGGGAACAATTCACCCCTCCACTTT. The encoded protein is CASSLGPTGNNSPLHF.

The chain recombines TRBV9 with TRBJ2-7; the match to TRBD2 covers 14 bases. This CDR3 region has 15 residues. Per germline, CDR1 SGDLS and CDR2 YYNGEE. Trimming cost V 7 bases and J 6 bases; bases outside gene matches: 9. The CDR3 bases are TGTGCCAGCGCGGGACTAGCGGGAGAGGGGAGCGAGCAGTACTTC. Its protein product is CASAGLAGEGSEQYF.

The rearrangement links TRBV19 to TRBJ2-3; 9 bases are a match to TRBD2. In germline, CDR1 is LNHDA, CDR2 SQIVND (reference sequence). The CDR3 contains 15 residues. V trimming: 9 bases; J trimming: 0 bases; junction bases outside the gene matches: 7. This chain's CDR3 is CASSDGTSSTDTQYF. The CDR3 DNA sequence: TGTGCCAGCAGCGACGGGACTAGCAGCACAGATACGCAGTATTTT.